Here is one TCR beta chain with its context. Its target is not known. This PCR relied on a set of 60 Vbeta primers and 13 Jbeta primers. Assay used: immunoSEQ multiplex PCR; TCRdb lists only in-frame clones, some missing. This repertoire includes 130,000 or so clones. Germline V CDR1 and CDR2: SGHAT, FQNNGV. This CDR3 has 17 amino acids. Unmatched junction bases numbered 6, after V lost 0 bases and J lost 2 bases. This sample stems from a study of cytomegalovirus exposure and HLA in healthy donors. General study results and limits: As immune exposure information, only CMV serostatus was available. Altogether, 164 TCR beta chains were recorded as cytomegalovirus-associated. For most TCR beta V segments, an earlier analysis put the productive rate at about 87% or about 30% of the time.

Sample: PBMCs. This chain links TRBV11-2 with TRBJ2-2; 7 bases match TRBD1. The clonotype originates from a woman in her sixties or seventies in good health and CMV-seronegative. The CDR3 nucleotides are TGTGCCAGCAGCTTAGATCCAACAGGGGTCAACACCGGGGAGCTGTTTTTT. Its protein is CASSLDPTGVNTGELFF.